This record concerns one T cell receptor (beta chain) sequence. Investigators performed immunoSEQ version v3.0 at survey level. Sequencing was directed toward about 40,000-55,000 T-cell genomes in each sample. Profiling relied on immunoSEQ multiplex PCR, and the TCRdb table lists in-frame clones only, not all of them. Found here are about 19,000 clones, roughly 78% of them singletons; the top ten hold 5% to 7.5%. Before they underwent DNA extraction, samples held about 1-10 million cryopreserved PBMC. The data belong to a study of long-term antiretroviral therapy in people with HIV. Background on the study: Of all samples, the earliest predate the 2015 immediate-ART recommendation by about a decade.

Losses at the gene ends were 2 bases for V and 6 bases for J; bases not matched to a gene: 13. Germline loops: CDR1 SGHKS, CDR2 YYEKEE (reference sequence). The CDR3 has 16 amino acids. The receptor comes from a young man with HIV. This specimen was unsorted PBMCs, taken at the start of antiretroviral therapy, before treatment. The chain uses TRBV5-5 and TRBJ2-7; 8 positions agree with TRBD1. The chain's CDR3 is CASSFLPDRAESEQYF. The CDR3 DNA reads as TGTGCCAGCAGCTTTCTACCGGACAGGGCCGAGTCCGAGCAGTACTTC.